This note documents a single TCR beta chain sequence. In this sample, this clonotype turned up many times. Its antigen is still unknown. No base quality values were provided; no much bigger clone lies one nucleotide off. TCR beta CDR3 regions were amplified from RNA transcripts for repertoire sequencing. The first round was an RT-PCR using HTBI primers with the Qiagen OneStep RT-PCR kit, and this first round was followed by a second-round multiplex PCR, then size selection and purification. The libraries underwent paired-end sequencing with 100 bp reads on an Illumina HiSeq2000. The authors' pipeline ran thus. SOAPnuke was used to process the reads, throwing out any read that had adapters, had uncalled bases, had a mean Phred below 15, or lacked an exact constant-primer or identifier match. COPE v1.2.5 was used to merge high-quality paired reads. Each unique nucleotide sequence was defined as a clonotype, and clonotypes were aligned to IMGT TRB V, D and J references with MiTCR v1.1. The analysis was limited to V-J combinations with a frequency above 0.0001, which together covered 99% to 99.2% of repertoires. For each V-J combination, a TCR clonal expansion and chaos score was defined as the ratio of F50 clonal expansion to chaos observed in the TCRdist matrix. Welch's t-statistics and random forest were used to reduce features to about 14 V-J combinations, which were fed into a naive Bayes classifier. Thyroid-blood repertoire similarity was quantified with the Morisita-Horn index. The public reads were reanalyzed by TCRdb: fastp trimming at Q25, MiXCR alignment, in-frame beta chains only. Each CDR3 protein appears once, grouped with its most common genes and DNA. These V and J calls originate from TCRdb's pipeline instead of the authors' own analysis. In all, the sample holds around 1.1 million distinct CDR3 sequences, and approximately 35% of those were seen once. The top ten hold roughly 11% of the sample.

The entry originates in a study of Graves' ophthalmopathy and Graves' hyperthyroidism (dated by TCRdb to between 2018 and 2020). Turning to the overall study: A patient counted as having stable hyperthyroidism if there was no progression to ophthalmopathy within 18 months of follow-up. The study used TCR beta repertoire signatures to distinguish Graves' ophthalmopathy from Graves' hyperthyroidism and to predict progression to ophthalmopathy. In total, approximately 130 blood samples were TCR-sequenced: some 40 ophthalmopathy, some 75 hyperthyroidism and approximately 17 hyperthyroidism-to-ophthalmopathy patients. To explore V-J signatures that separate ophthalmopathy from hyperthyroidism, a discovery set of about 100 patients was enrolled, consisting of approximately 45 with ophthalmopathy and 57 with stable hyperthyroidism. An independent validation cohort was composed of some 19 hyperthyroidism patients and over 15 patients who later progressed from hyperthyroidism to ophthalmopathy. In more than five hyperthyroidism patients, the T-cell repertoires found in thyroid tissue were compared with those found in blood. Once sampling was done, hyperthyroidism patients were given methimazole at a starting dose of 30 mg daily, while ophthalmopathy patients were given high-dose intravenous methylprednisolone. What the work shows at the level of the full study, not this receptor alone: In validation, the model predicted ophthalmopathy progression with about 70% sensitivity and 72.22% specificity; about a dozen predicted patients were CT-confirmed with GO in a median of around 6 months. In cross-validation, the 13-signature model distinguished ophthalmopathy from stable hyperthyroidism with about 89% sensitivity and over 81% specificity, while in the test set the corresponding values were around 79% and 71%. Most expanded thyroid clonotypes with a frequency above 0.001 also appeared in blood, which suggests that blood repertoires may reflect the immune response in the thyroid. Sample size was not statistically predetermined, and group allocation was not concealed from the investigators.

Hyperthyroidism patients were newly diagnosed, with disease duration under 2 months, and aged 18 to 65 years. Patients were excluded if they had other autoimmune diseases, uncontrolled infections, pregnancy or lactation. Clinical symptoms, serum thyroxine, TRAb, thyroid ultrasound and orbital computed tomography were used for diagnosis. Trizol reagent was used to extract the total RNA, and its quality was then checked on an Agilent 2100 Bioanalyzer. The CDR3 runs 13 amino acids, cysteine and phenylalanine included. The CDR3 DNA has 39 bases and is translated from base 1. V gives up 1 base and J gives up 10 bases, and the segment between their germline ends measures 11 bases. From a lookup of the germline V gene (reference sequence), CDR1 and CDR2 are DFQATT and SNEGSKA.

Sequencing was carried out using peripheral blood or thyroid tissue (not recorded which). The source of this sequence is an adult man with Graves' hyperthyroidism. Recombination linked TRBV20-1 to TRBJ1-6; the D segment could be TRBD1, given 5 matching bases. Here the CDR3 is given as CSARVPGRSPLHF. Read as DNA, the sequence is TGCAGTGCTAGAGTTCCAGGGAGGTCACCCCTCCACTTT.